The present entry profiles one T cell receptor (beta chain) with its context. V was pared by 0 bases and J by 4 bases, with 9 bases between. There are 14 residues in the CDR3. Germline V gene data show CDR1 as SGHRS and CDR2 as YFSETQ. The sample is drawn from a study of beta chain features in type 1 diabetes. Study-level background: Examination covered 100 million to 140 million sorted cells spanning all samples.

TCRB transcripts that were expressed got sequenced, as all of the isolated RNA had been reverse transcribed. Here immunoSEQ multiplex PCR was the method, and the copy in TCRdb shows in-frame clones only, minus some. The profile shows around 430,000 clones, about 29% of them singletons. Material for sequencing was naive CD4+ T cells from blood. V and J are TRBV5-1 and TRBJ2-3, with D possibly matching TRBD2 (5 bases). This TCR derives from a man aged 18-30 years in good health. CDR3 sequence: CASSLAGSADTQYF. In DNA, the CDR3 is TGCGCCAGCAGCTTGGCGGGTAGCGCAGATACGCAGTATTTT. Using reference TRBV5-1 and TRBJ2-3 for the parts outside the CDR3, the full variable domain is KAGVTQTPRYLIKTRGQQVTLSCSPISGHRSVSWYQQTPGQGLQFLFEYFSETQRNKGNFPGRFSGRQFSNSRSEMNVSTLELGDSALYLCASSLAGSADTQYFGPGTRLTVL.